The present TCR beta chain was sequenced within a study of regulatory T cells in long-lasting Graves disease (dated by TCRdb to the early 2020s). Turning to the overall study: Antithyroid drugs had been taken for less than 3 months by newly diagnosed Graves' disease patients. Patients with persistent Graves' disease were compared with patients with newly diagnosed Graves' disease using TCR sequencing and RNA sequencing of peripheral blood. The study took place in China and was registered as a clinical trial. A total of approximately 35 samples underwent TCR sequencing: about 13 from persistent and roughly 20 from newly diagnosed Graves' disease patients. Overall results and qualifications from the work: The study examined only peripheral blood because the primary lesion, thyroid tissue, could not be accessed. Lower TCR Shannon entropy and fewer highly expanded clones were observed in persistent Graves' disease patients than in newly diagnosed patients, which suggested clonal expansion. The small sample size was acknowledged by the authors as a limitation that may reduce accuracy. Preferential use of TRBV28, TRBJ1-2 and TRBJ2-5 was observed in persistent disease, whereas TRBV20-1 and TRBJ2-1 were favored in newly diagnosed disease. Patients with persistent disease shared more public clonotypes (around 2,500) than newly diagnosed patients did (more than 900). Sequencing and analysis were limited to the TCR beta chain.

After removal of 3 bases from V and 8 bases from J, the junction retains 10 bases not matched to a gene. For CDR1 and CDR2, the germline V gene (reference sequence) lists LNHDA and SQIVND. From the cysteine through the phenylalanine, the CDR3 covers 16 amino acids. Left in the record is the CDR3 DNA by itself, 48 bases read in frame from the first base. This clonotype has only a few counts. Its antigen remains unidentified. Per-base quality was not reported, and no clone a single base away is much larger than it. The receptor library was made with multiplex PCR. The listed sequencing device is Illumina HiSeq 4000. CDR3 regions were amplified by Arm-PCR with iRepertoire HTBI primers to construct TCR beta libraries. PCR products were gel purified before sequencing. The authors' pipeline ran thus. A total of 62 TRBV and 14 TRBJ segments were identified across samples and were used for gene usage analysis of CDR3 amino acid clonotypes. COPE and FqMerger were used to merge the filtered high-quality paired reads into contigs. BLAST was used to align contigs to IMGT TRBV, TRBD and TRBJ reference genes, and CDR3 was defined according to IMGT. Any clonotype with a frequency above 0.1% was classified as a highly expanded clone. Repertoire diversity was measured by Shannon entropy, and V-J evenness by the Gini coefficient. Clonotypes shared by more than one individual were considered public. Using fastp trimming at Q25 and MiXCR clonotype assembly, TCRdb reanalyzed the public sequencing data and kept in-frame beta chains. Under each unique CDR3 protein, matching rows form one entry showing the most common genes and DNA. These V and J calls are TCRdb output, not the study's own analysis. The sample data list 520,000 or so distinct CDR3 sequences, and 12% of these were observed just once. The ten biggest clones cover more than 8% of the sample.

Explained via the paper, the time point label denotes: newly diagnosed GD, antithyroid drugs for less than 3 months. For both TCR sequencing and RNA sequencing, RNA was extracted from PBMCs in TRIzol. The diagnosis of Graves' disease followed American Thyroid Association guidelines. Patients for the study were recruited at an endocrinology department in Xi'an, China. From each patient, nine milliliters of peripheral blood was collected into an EDTA anticoagulant tube. Ficoll Paque Plus density gradient separation was used to isolate PBMCs, and no additional T cell sorting was done. An Agilent 2100 Bioanalyzer and agarose gel were used to check RNA quality, and a NanoDrop 2000 was used to measure RNA concentration. These data also formed part of another study, on T cells in Graves' hyperthyroidism and ophthalmopathy. Drawing on the second study: Graves' hyperthyroidism was defined as stable when no progression to ophthalmopathy occurred over 18 months of follow-up. The hyperthyroidism patients were between 18 and 65 years old and newly diagnosed, with a disease duration of less than 2 months. The study excluded patients with uncontrolled infections, other autoimmune diseases, pregnancy or lactation. Diagnoses relied on clinical symptoms, serum thyroxine and TRAb, thyroid ultrasound and orbital computed tomography. The first round of RT-PCR for the TCR CDR3 was performed with the HTBI primer set and the Qiagen OneStep RT-PCR kit. Most expanded thyroid clonotypes (frequency above 0.001) were also found in blood, which suggests that blood repertoires may mirror thyroid immune responses. A model built on a 13 V-J signature distinguished ophthalmopathy from stable hyperthyroidism, reaching roughly 88% sensitivity and under 84% specificity in cross-validation and 80%/75% in testing. In validation, the model predicted progression to ophthalmopathy with approximately 71% sensitivity and around 72% specificity, a median of approximately 6.5 months before onset. To identify distinguishing TCR V-J signatures, a discovery cohort of about 100 patients was used, comprising approximately 40 with Graves' ophthalmopathy and 57 with stable Graves' hyperthyroidism. An independent validation cohort of 18 to 20 hyperthyroidism patients and about 15 patients who later progressed to ophthalmopathy tested prospective prediction of ophthalmopathy. The roughly 91 discovery patients were randomly divided into training and test sets at a 7:3 ratio. The study also compared thyroid tissue and blood T-cell repertoires from roughly 6 Graves' hyperthyroidism patients. After blood sampling, hyperthyroidism patients were treated with methimazole at a starting dose of 30 mg daily, and ophthalmopathy patients were treated with high-dose intravenous methylprednisolone. Libraries were constructed in a second round of multiplex PCR, after which size selection and purification were carried out. Paired-end sequencing of the libraries was performed with 100 bp reads on an Illumina HiSeq2000. SOAPnuke was used to process the raw data, throwing out any read that contained adapters or uncalled bases, had a mean Phred below 15, or lacked an exact constant-primer or identifier match. High-quality paired reads were merged with COPE v1.2.5, and unique nucleotide sequences were defined as clonotypes. MiTCR v1.1 was used to align clonotypes to the IMGT TRBV, TRBD and TRBJ reference segments. Analysis was restricted to V-J combinations with a frequency above 0.0001, which covered just over 98% of repertoires. The TCS score was defined as the ratio of F50 (clonal expansion) to E x V (chaos), calculated using BLOSUM62-based TCRdist between CDR3 peptides within each V-J. Welch's t-statistics and random forest reduced fewer than 550 V-J features to 13, which were used in a naive Bayes classifier (R e1071). No statistical method was used to set the sample size in advance, and investigators knew the group allocation. The paper reports TCR Vbeta CDR3 sequencing of over 130 peripheral blood samples: approximately 41 ophthalmopathy, under 80 hyperthyroidism and around 17 progressor patients.

The chain employs TRBV19 and TRBJ2-1, and 10 junction bases match TRBD2. The source of this sequence is a woman aged 25 to 39 with Graves disease. Donor details come from another sample of the same person, matched by shared clones. Specimen: peripheral blood mononuclear cells (PBMCs), collected at new diagnosis, from a patient treated with antithyroid drugs. The DNA is TGTGCCAGTAGTATTCGCCTAGCGGGAGCGGGGGATGAGCAGTTCTTC. Its translation is CASSIRLAGAGDEQFF. Full variable domain (CDR3 extended with the reference TRBV19 and TRBJ2-1 proteins): DGGITQSPKYLFRKEGQNVTLSCEQNLNHDAMYWYRQDPGQGLRLIYYSQIVNDFQKGDIAEGYSVSREKKESFPLTVTSAQKNPTAFYLCASSIRLAGAGDEQFFGPGTRLTVL.